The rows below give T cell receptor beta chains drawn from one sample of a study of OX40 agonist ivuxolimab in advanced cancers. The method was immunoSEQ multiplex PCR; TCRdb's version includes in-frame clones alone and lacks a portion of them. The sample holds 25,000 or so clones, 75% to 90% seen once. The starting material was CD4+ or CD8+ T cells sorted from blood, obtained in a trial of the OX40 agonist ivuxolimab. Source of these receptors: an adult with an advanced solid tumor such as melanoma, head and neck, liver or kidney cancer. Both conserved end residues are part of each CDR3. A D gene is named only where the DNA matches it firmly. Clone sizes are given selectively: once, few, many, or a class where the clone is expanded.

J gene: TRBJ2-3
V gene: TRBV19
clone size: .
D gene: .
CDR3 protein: CASSIGGNTDTQYF
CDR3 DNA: TGTGCCAGTAGTATTGGGGGGAACACAGATACGCAGTATTTT

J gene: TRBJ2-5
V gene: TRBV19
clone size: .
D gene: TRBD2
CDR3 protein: CASSMGGFETQYF
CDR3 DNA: TGTGCCAGTAGTATGGGGGGGTTCGAGACCCAGTACTTC

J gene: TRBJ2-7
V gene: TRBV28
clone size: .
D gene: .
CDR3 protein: CASRGRRGPLREQYF
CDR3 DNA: TGTGCCAGCAGGGGCCGGCGGGGACCCCTTAGGGAGCAGTACTTC

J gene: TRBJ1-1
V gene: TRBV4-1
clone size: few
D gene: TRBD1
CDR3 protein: CASSQERNTNRGYAFF
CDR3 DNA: TGCGCCAGCAGCCAAGAACGTAACACGAACAGGGGATATGCTTTCTTT

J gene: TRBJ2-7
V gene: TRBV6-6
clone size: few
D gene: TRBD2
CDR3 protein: CASSGPGLGTEEQYF
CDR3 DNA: TGTGCCAGCAGTGGCCCGGGACTAGGAACGGAGGAGCAGTACTTC

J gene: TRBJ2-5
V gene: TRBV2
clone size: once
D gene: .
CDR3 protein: CASSARVQETQYF
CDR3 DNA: TGTGCCAGCAGCGCCAGGGTCCAAGAGACCCAGTACTTC

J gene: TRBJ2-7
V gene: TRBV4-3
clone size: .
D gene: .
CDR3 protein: CASSQVWGYEQYF
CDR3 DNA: TGCGCCAGCAGCCAAGTGTGGGGGTACGAGCAGTACTTC

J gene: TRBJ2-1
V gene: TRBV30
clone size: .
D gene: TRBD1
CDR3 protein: CAWSRTGYNEQFF
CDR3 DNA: TGTGCCTGGTCCCGGACAGGGTACAATGAGCAGTTCTTC

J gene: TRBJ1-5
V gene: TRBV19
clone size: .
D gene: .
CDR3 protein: CASSMLSDQPQHF
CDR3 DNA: TGTGCCAGTAGCATGCTTTCGGATCAGCCCCAGCATTTT

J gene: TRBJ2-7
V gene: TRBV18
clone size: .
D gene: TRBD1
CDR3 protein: CASSPRGQGAEQYF
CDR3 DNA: TGTGCCAGCTCACCACGGGGACAGGGAGCCGAGCAGTACTTC

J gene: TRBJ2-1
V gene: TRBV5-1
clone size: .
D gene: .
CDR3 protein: CASSFLPDSSYNEQFF
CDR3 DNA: TGCGCCAGCAGCTTTCTCCCCGATAGCTCCTACAATGAGCAGTTCTTC

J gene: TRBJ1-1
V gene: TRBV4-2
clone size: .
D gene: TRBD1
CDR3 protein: CASSQAGGSLITEAFF
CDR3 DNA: TGTGCCAGCAGCCAAGCAGGGGGGTCGTTGATTACTGAAGCTTTCTTT

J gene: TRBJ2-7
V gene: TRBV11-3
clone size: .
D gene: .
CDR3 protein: CASSLGNEQYF
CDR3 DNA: TGTGCCAGCAGCTTGGGTAACGAGCAGTACTTC

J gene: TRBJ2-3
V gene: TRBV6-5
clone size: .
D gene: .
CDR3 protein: CASSYATSDGTDTQYF
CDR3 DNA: TGTGCCAGCAGTTATGCTACGTCGGACGGAACAGATACGCAGTATTTT

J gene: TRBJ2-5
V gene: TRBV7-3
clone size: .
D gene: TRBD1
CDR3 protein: CASSPGQGAGETQYF
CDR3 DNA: TGTGCCAGCAGCCCGGGACAGGGGGCAGGGGAGACCCAGTACTTC

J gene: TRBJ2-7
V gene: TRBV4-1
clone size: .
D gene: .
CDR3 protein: CASSQDSEQYF
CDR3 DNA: TGCGCCAGCAGCCAAGATAGCGAGCAGTACTTC

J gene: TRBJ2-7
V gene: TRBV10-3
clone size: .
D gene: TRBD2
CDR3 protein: CAISGDSGTSYEQYF
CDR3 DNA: TGTGCCATCAGTGGGGATAGCGGGACTTCCTACGAGCAGTACTTC

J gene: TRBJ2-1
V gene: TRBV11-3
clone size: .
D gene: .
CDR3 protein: CASSLDQAEGLYNEQFF
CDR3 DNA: TGTGCCAGCAGCTTAGATCAGGCGGAGGGTCTTTACAATGAGCAGTTCTTC

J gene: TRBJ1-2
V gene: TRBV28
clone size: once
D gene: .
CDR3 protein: CASRPGGLRGIYGYTF
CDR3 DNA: TGTGCCAGCAGACCAGGAGGGCTCCGAGGGATCTATGGCTACACCTTC

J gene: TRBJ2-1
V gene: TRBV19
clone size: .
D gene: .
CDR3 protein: CASNRQPPYNEQFF
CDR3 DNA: TGTGCCAGTAACCGACAGCCTCCCTACAATGAGCAGTTCTTC

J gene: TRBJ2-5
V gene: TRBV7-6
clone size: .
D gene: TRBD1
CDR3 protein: CASSLGQNQETQYF
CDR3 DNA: TGTGCCAGCAGCTTGGGACAGAACCAAGAGACCCAGTACTTC

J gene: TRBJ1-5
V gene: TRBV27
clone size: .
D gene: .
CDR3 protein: CASSLKGNQPQHF
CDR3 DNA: TGTGCCAGCAGTTTGAAAGGGAATCAGCCCCAGCATTTT

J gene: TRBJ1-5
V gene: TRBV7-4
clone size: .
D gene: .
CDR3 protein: CASSLGRSGRISNQPQHF
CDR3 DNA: TGTGCCAGCAGCTTAGGTAGGTCGGGACGAATTAGCAATCAGCCCCAGCATTTT

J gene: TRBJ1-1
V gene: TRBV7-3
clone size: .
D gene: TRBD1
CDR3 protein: CASSRSGTGSGEAFF
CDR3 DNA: TGTGCCAGCAGCAGATCCGGGACAGGGTCGGGTGAAGCTTTCTTT

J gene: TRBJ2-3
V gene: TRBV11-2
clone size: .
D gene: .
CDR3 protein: CASSPGAGSTDTQYF
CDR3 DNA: TGTGCCAGCAGCCCAGGGGCGGGGAGCACAGATACGCAGTATTTT

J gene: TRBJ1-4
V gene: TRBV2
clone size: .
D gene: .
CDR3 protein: CASSVYEGNNEKLFF
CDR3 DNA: TGTGCCAGCAGTGTGTATGAGGGGAATAATGAAAAACTGTTTTTT

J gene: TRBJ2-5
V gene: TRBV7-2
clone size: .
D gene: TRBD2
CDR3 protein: CASSFGGGETQYF
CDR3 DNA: TGTGCCAGCAGCTTCGGCGGGGGGGAGACCCAGTACTTC

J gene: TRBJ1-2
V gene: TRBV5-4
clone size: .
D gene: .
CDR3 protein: CASSLVGARGYTF
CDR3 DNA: TGTGCCAGCAGCTTGGTTGGGGCTCGTGGCTACACCTTC

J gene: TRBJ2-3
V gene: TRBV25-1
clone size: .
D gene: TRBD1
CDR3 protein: CASSDSGQGEDTQYF
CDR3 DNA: TGTGCCAGCAGTGATTCGGGACAGGGGGAGGATACGCAGTATTTT

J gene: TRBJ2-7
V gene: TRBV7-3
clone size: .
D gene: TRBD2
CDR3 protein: CASSLIPASGGSSYEQYF
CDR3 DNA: TGTGCCAGCAGCTTAATCCCGGCTAGCGGGGGTAGCTCCTACGAGCAGTACTTC

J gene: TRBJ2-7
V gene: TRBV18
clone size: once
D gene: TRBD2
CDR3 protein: CASSVGREGYEQYF
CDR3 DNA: TGTGCCAGCTCAGTCGGTCGGGAGGGCTACGAGCAGTACTTC

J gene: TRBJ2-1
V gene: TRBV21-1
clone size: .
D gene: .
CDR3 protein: CASSKVPDRSYNEQFF
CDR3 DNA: TGTGCCAGCAGCAAAGTGCCGGATCGCTCCTACAATGAGCAGTTCTTC

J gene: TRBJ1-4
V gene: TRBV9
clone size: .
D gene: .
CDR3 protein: CASSRDSEWEKLFF
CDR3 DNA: TGTGCCAGCAGCAGAGACAGCGAGTGGGAAAAACTGTTTTTT

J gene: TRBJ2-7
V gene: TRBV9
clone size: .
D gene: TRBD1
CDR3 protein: CASSFDYRGPGEQYF
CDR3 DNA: TGTGCCAGCAGTTTCGACTACAGGGGTCCTGGGGAGCAGTACTTC

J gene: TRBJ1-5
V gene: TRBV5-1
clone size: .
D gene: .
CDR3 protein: CASSSDGDQPQHF
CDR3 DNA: TGCGCCAGCAGCTCGGACGGGGATCAGCCCCAGCATTTT

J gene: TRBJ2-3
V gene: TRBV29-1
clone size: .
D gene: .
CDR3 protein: CSVALGTDTQYF
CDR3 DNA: TGCAGCGTTGCTCTAGGCACAGATACGCAGTATTTT

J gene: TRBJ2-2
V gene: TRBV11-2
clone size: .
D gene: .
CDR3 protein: CASSPRRAPNTGELFF
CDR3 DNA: TGTGCCAGCAGCCCCCGCAGGGCCCCGAACACCGGGGAGCTGTTTTTT

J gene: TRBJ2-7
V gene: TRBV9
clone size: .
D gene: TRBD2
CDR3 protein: CASSAGTSGASSYEQYF
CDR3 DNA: TGTGCCAGCAGCGCCGGGACTAGCGGGGCTAGCTCCTACGAGCAGTACTTC

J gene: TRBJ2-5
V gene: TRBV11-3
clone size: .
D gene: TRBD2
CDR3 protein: CASSFPRERGDQETQYF
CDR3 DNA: TGTGCCAGCAGCTTCCCCCGGGAGCGGGGGGACCAAGAGACCCAGTACTTC

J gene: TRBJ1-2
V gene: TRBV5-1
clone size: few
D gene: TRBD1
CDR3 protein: CASSLADRGNYGYTF
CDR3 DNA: TGCGCCAGCAGCTTGGCGGACAGGGGTAACTATGGCTACACCTTC